Each of the 24 T cell receptor beta chains below was sequenced from the same sample in a study of response to subunit inactivated influenza vaccine. MiXCR was run by TCRdb on the RT-PCR reads, yielding one entry per CDR3 protein. The sample lists about 780,000 distinct CDR3 sequences, approximately 17% occurring once. The sample here was PBMCs from blood, taken 4 to 6 days after vaccination. The receptors here all came from a man over 45 who received an inactivated influenza vaccine.

This clonotype was counted only a few times. The chain combines TRBV6-1 with TRBJ1-2, with 12 bases that match TRBD1. This CDR3 spans 15 amino acids. CDR1 and CDR2 (germline): MNHNS, SASEGT. V gave up 4 bases and J gave up 8 bases; unmatched junction bases: 8. The CDR3 protein is CASSAPGQGAWGYTF. The CDR3 DNA follows: TGTGCCAGCAGTGCCCCGGGACAGGGGGCTTGGGGCTACACCTTC.

This clonotype occurred many times. The V and J genes are TRBV6-1 and TRBJ1-2; 10 bases match TRBD1. The CDR3 extends over 16 amino acids. In germline, CDR1 is MNHNS, CDR2 SASEGT. J lost 4 bases, V lost 8 bases, and 13 bases had no gene match. The CDR3 reads CASRVARDRGAYGYTF. CDR3 DNA sequence: TGTGCCAGCCGGGTTGCCCGGGACAGGGGTGCCTATGGCTACACCTTC.

This clonotype was observed once. The rearrangement joins TRBV12-3 or TRBV12-4 to TRBJ2-1, with 9 bases fitting TRBD1. This CDR3 has 15 amino acids. J lost 9 bases, V lost 1 base, and 7 bases had no gene match. CDR3 in DNA: TGTGCCAGCAGTTTAGGGACAGGGGCTCTTGCTGAGCAGTTCTTC. Translation: CASSLGTGALAEQFF.

The rearrangement joins TRBV12-3 or TRBV12-4 to TRBJ2-2; D gene unclear. Trimming left V 3 bases short and J 8 bases short, with 13 bases between. CDR3 size: 14 residues. As DNA, the CDR3 is TGTGCCAGCAGTTTTGGTATGGAAGGGGGGGAGCTGTTTTTT. Its translation is CASSFGMEGGELFF.

This clonotype was seen many times. The chain links TRBV6-2 or TRBV6-3 to TRBJ2-7; D unclear. Trimming left V 6 bases short and J 5 bases short, with 8 bases between. Germline CDR1 is MNHEY and CDR2 is SVGEGT. The CDR3 consists of 11 residues. The CDR3 DNA sequence: TGTGCCAGCAGCCACCACCACGAGCAGTACTTC. Translated, it gives CASSHHHEQYF.

This clonotype was detected only a few times. This chain joins TRBV9 and TRBJ2-1; D gene ambiguous. Germline values: CDR1 SGDLS, CDR2 YYNGEE. V lost 0 bases and J 4 bases, leaving 14 bases between the germline ends. The CDR3 consists of 16 residues. The CDR3 region is CASSVGPGGGYNEQFF. The CDR3 DNA reads TGTGCCAGCAGCGTAGGTCCCGGTGGCGGATACAATGAGCAGTTCTTC.

This chain connects TRBV12-3 or TRBV12-4 to TRBJ2-3; the D gene is possibly TRBD2 (5 bases). The V gene lost 3 bases and the J gene lost 2 bases, with 9 bases spanning the gap. This CDR3 is built from 14 residues. The CDR3 DNA follows: TGTGCCAGCAGTTTGTTAGCGAACACAGATACGCAGTATTTT. Translated, it gives CASSLLANTDTQYF.

This clonotype was seen once. The V gene is TRBV20-1, the J gene TRBJ1-2; tentatively, D is TRBD1 (5 bases). The germline CDR1 and CDR2 sequences are DFQATT and SNEGSKA (reference sequence). The CDR3 sequence is 12 residues long. The CDR3 is CRGVGANYGYTF. The CDR3 coding sequence is TGCCGGGGGGTGGGAGCTAACTATGGCTACACCTTC.

The chain links TRBV20-1 to TRBJ2-1, with 9 nucleotides matching TRBD2. CDR1 is DFQATT and CDR2 is SNEGSKA in the germline V gene (reference sequence). Trimming removed 3 bases from V and 3 bases from J; junction bases left unmatched: 12. The CDR3 consists of 17 residues. In DNA, the CDR3 is TGCAGTGCTAGCGATCCTCGCGGGGGGGCGTTCTACAATGAGCAGTTCTTC. Its translation is CSASDPRGGAFYNEQFF.

This chain joins TRBV20-1 and TRBJ2-2; D gene ambiguous. CDR3 length: 13 amino acids. The V and J ends lost 3 bases and 1 base respectively, with 6 bases between them. From germline, CDR1 is DFQATT and CDR2 SNEGSKA (reference sequence). CDR3 loop: CSASSLNTGELFF. The CDR3 nucleotides read TGCAGTGCTAGTAGCCTGAACACCGGGGAGCTGTTTTTT.

The CDR3 coding sequence is TGTGCCAGCAGGGGACAGGCAGCCTACGAGCAGTACTTC. Its translation: CASRGQAAYEQYF. The J gene is TRBJ2-7, the V gene TRBV6-2 or TRBV6-3, with TRBD1 matching 8 bases. The CDR3 is made up of 13 amino acids. The junction had 3 bases not matched to a gene; V was cut back by 6 bases and J by 2 bases. Looked up from germline, CDR1 is MNHEY and CDR2 is SVGEGT.

The chain joins TRBV6-5 to TRBJ2-7, with TRBD1 matching 8 bases. The CDR3 extends over 16 amino acids. Germline loops: CDR1 MNHEY, CDR2 SVGAGI. V shed 2 bases and J 2 bases; nucleotides not matched to a gene: 8. As DNA, the CDR3 is TGTGCCAGCAGTTACGGGCAGGGGGCGCACACCTACGAGCAGTACTTC. It specifies CASSYGQGAHTYEQYF.

This clonotype has more than one count but fewer than ten. The chain links TRBV5-6 to TRBJ2-5; the D gene is possibly TRBD2 (6 bases). The CDR3 is 15 amino acids. Per germline, CDR1 SGHDT and CDR2 YYEEEE. The V and J ends lost 5 bases and 2 bases respectively, with 16 bases between them. The CDR3 sequence: CASRMRTSRQETQYF. The DNA of the CDR3 is TGTGCCAGCAGAATGAGAACTAGCAGGCAAGAGACCCAGTACTTC.

This clonotype turned up a few times. The chain is built from TRBV10-3 and TRBJ1-1, with 7 bases identical to TRBD1. Germline CDR1 ENHRY, CDR2 SYGVKD. CDR3 length: 15 amino acids. The V and J ends lost 4 bases and 0 bases, in that order; junction bases with no gene match: 5. CDR3 nucleotides: TGTGCCATCAGTGCCGAACAGGGGTTGAACACTGAAGCTTTCTTT. This encodes CAISAEQGLNTEAFF.

J is TRBJ2-7 and V is TRBV20-1; D is unclear. This CDR3 region has 12 residues. Germline V gene sequence: CDR1 DFQATT, CDR2 SNEGSKA (reference sequence). V shed 4 bases and J shed 2 bases, with 9 bases lying between them. The CDR3: CSAKGIAYEQYF. In DNA, the CDR3 is TGCAGTGCTAAGGGCATCGCCTACGAGCAGTACTTC.

This clonotype showed up many times. The chain uses TRBV5-1 and TRBJ1-1, with 10 bases fitting TRBD1. CDR1 is SGHRS, CDR2 YFSETQ, per germline. Losses at the gene ends were 7 bases for V and 8 bases for J; bases not matched to a gene: 8. There are 13 residues in the CDR3. The CDR3 spells CASHPRDRGEAFF. The DNA for the CDR3 is TGCGCCAGCCACCCCAGGGACAGGGGAGAAGCTTTCTTT. Full variable domain (rest looked up from reference TRBV5-1 and TRBJ1-1): KAGVTQTPRYLIKTRGQQVTLSCSPISGHRSVSWYQQTPGQGLQFLFEYFSETQRNKGNFPGRFSGRQFSNSRSEMNVSTLELGDSALYLCASHPRDRGEAFFGQGTRLTVV.

The chain combines TRBV2 with TRBJ1-2; tentative D call: TRBD1 (5 bases). Germline values: CDR1 SNHLY, CDR2 FYNNEI. V lost 2 bases, J lost 10 bases, and 14 bases lay in between. CDR3 length: 13 amino acids. The CDR3 loop reads CASSENPGSDYTF. The CDR3 DNA sequence: TGTGCCAGCAGTGAAAACCCAGGGAGTGACTACACCTTC.

This clonotype was observed many times. The chain links TRBV20-1 to TRBJ1-6; TRBD1 matches 8 bases. The CDR3 runs 14 residues. With V trimmed by 4 bases and J by 9 bases, 8 bases remained unmatched. The germline V gene has CDR1 DFQATT and CDR2 SNEGSKA (reference sequence). The CDR3 DNA follows: TGCAGTGCTACCCTGGACAGGGCGCGTTCACCCCTCCACTTT. Translation: CSATLDRARSPLHF.

A single count supports this clonotype. The genes are TRBV12-2 and TRBJ1-6. TRBV12-2 is tagged as a pseudogene. The CDR3 contains 15 residues. The CDR3 region has the DNA TGTGCAAGTCGCTTAGCGGGATCCAGGAATTCACCCCTCCACTTT. As protein: CASRLAGSRNSPLHF.

This clonotype was picked up a small number of times. The V gene is TRBV6-5, the J gene TRBJ2-1; 10 bases match TRBD2. Germline CDR1 and CDR2: MNHEY and SVGAGI. V lost 2 bases and J lost 9; bases outside the gene matches: 7. The CDR3 sequence is 15 residues long. The CDR3 sequence is CASSYRASGSSEQFF. In DNA form, the CDR3 reads TGTGCCAGCAGTTACCGCGCTAGCGGGAGTTCTGAGCAGTTCTTC.

The chain uses TRBV4-2 and TRBJ2-5; 7 bases fit TRBD2. J lost 2 bases, V lost 3 bases, and 6 bases had no gene match. The CDR3 contains 15 residues. Germline CDR1 reads LGHNA; CDR2 reads YNFKEQ. For the CDR3, the DNA is TGTGCCAGCAGCCAGGACCCCGGGAGGCAAGAGACCCAGTACTTC. It is translated as CASSQDPGRQETQYF.

The rearrangement links TRBV29-1 to TRBJ1-1, with TRBD1 matching over 7 bases. The CDR3 has 14 residues. J lost 5 bases, V lost 0 bases, and 6 bases had no gene match. The germline V gene has CDR1 SQVTM and CDR2 ANQGSEA. The CDR3 coding sequence is TGCAGCGTTGAAGAGACAGGGATGGGAACTGAAGCTTTCTTT. Protein sequence: CSVEETGMGTEAFF.

This clonotype has just a few counts. The V gene is TRBV20-1, the J gene TRBJ2-1; 10 positions agree with TRBD1. Germline V gene lookup returns CDR1 DFQATT and CDR2 SNEGSKA (reference sequence). The J segment lost 6 bases and the V segment lost 8 bases, leaving 7 bases of the junction unmatched. The CDR3 covers 13 residues. The CDR3 spells CSSGTGVFNEQFF. CDR3 nucleotides: TGCAGTTCAGGGACAGGGGTTTTCAATGAGCAGTTCTTC.

This clonotype occurred once. The genes are TRBV5-1 and TRBJ2-2; D could derive from TRBD1 or TRBD2 (5 bases each). Trimming took 3 bases from V and 2 from J, leaving 17 bases between them. From germline, CDR1 is SGHRS and CDR2 YFSETQ. The CDR3 loop spans 17 amino acids. CDR3 sequence: CASSSQLGPSNTGELFF. In DNA form, the CDR3 reads TGCGCCAGCAGCTCCCAACTGGGACCGAGCAACACCGGGGAGCTGTTTTTT.